This TCR beta chain emerged from a study of blood T cell repertoires in COVID-19. CDR1 is MNHNS and CDR2 is SASEGT in the germline V gene. This CDR3 has 14 amino acids. V lost 3 bases and J lost 5, with 10 bases in between. The protocol was immunoSEQ multiplex PCR, while the TCRdb copy is restricted to in-frame clones and leaves out a portion. The table includes about 190,000 clones, around 84% detected once. Sequencing was carried out using PBMCs or T cells enriched from blood (not recorded which). This sequence was found in a woman in her 30s who had recovered from COVID-19. The chain employs TRBV6-1 and TRBJ1-4; unclear D gene. The chain's CDR3 is CASSELSGNEKLFF. CDR3 sequence (DNA): TGTGCCAGCAGTGAGCTCTCAGGAAATGAAAAACTGTTTTTT.